This TCR beta chain was retrieved from a study of blood T cell repertoires in COVID-19 (dated by TCRdb to the early 2020s). For the study in its entirety: Collaborator samples came from the United States, Italy and Spain and covered acute and convalescent phases of COVID-19. A de-identified subject ID, COVID-19 status, age in years and sex were almost always included in the sample metadata. The repertoires were released in a freely available public database intended as a resource for research on the immune response to SARS-CoV-2. Where available, HLA class I and class II types were obtained from metadata supplied by the sample provider rather than from assay-based typing. The material from the prospective study consisted of cDNA or gDNA derived from T cells, B-cell-depleted T cells, or PBMCs. Subjects who had been exposed to COVID-19, were actively infected with it, or had recovered from it provided the deeply sampled blood TCRbeta repertoires that made up the dataset. The samples were drawn from the first 160 participants of the ongoing ImmuneRACE study and from more than 1,000 subjects provided by 6 global collaborators.

The immunoSEQ Assay, a bias-controlled multiplex PCR, was used to amplify TCRbeta CDR3 regions from genomic DNA. On the study's bioinformatics: The number of nucleated cells in each sample was estimated by amplification of reference gene primers within the assay. To quantify the absolute abundance of each unique TCRbeta CDR3 rearrangement, sequence reads were collapsed and filtered. For each sample, productive Simpson clonality was calculated as the square root of Simpson's diversity index across productive rearrangements. TCRdb took over this immuneACCESS table, retaining in-frame rearrangements with V and J assigned. Such tables are incomplete; in checked studies, under half of the missing clones stem from an unresolved V gene, and the remainder is unexplained. V, J and clone size were drawn from that table, and D and trimming were deduced from the DNA. A total of 280,000 or so clones appear in this sample, approximately 85% of them only once. Around 2.1% of the sample goes to the ten largest clones.

Enrolling through a virtual design, the prospective study's participants ranged in age from about 18 to 89 years and lived across approximately 25 United States geographic areas. In the prospective study, participants were assigned to cohorts based on the clinical history participants reported in a screening survey and a study questionnaire. ImmuneRACE Cohort 3 recovered participants were defined by two consecutive negative NP/OP PCR tests, healthcare professional clearance, or symptom resolution. Each participant in the prospective study had whole blood, serum and a nasopharyngeal or oropharyngeal swab collected by mobile phlebotomists. Additional blood draws and questionnaires over an approximately 2-month period could optionally be provided by prospective study participants. Before DNA extraction, blood samples from the prospective study were shipped at room temperature or frozen. Study-wide conclusions, independent of this receptor: How much clinical and demographic metadata was included differed by source and by participant, and the metadata was provided uncurated.

In its sample, this clone was seen once. This clone's antigen is unknown. The input lacks base qualities; no much larger clone sits a single base away. The CDR3 contains 16 residues, cysteine and phenylalanine counted. Just the 48-base CDR3 DNA is kept, in frame starting at base 1. Trimming accounts for 4 bases at V and 4 bases at J, while the number of junction bases matched to no gene is 12. For CDR1 and CDR2, the germline V gene lists SGDLS and YYNGEE. This clonotype was sampled from a man in his thirties or forties who had recovered from COVID-19. Sample: PBMCs or T cells enriched from blood (not recorded which). The sequence is built from TRBV9 and TRBJ2-7, and 9 junction bases match TRBD2. The CDR3 reads as follows: CASSRGGGALGYEQYF. The sequence in DNA is TGTGCCAGCAGCCGCGGGGGGGGAGCCCTTGGGTACGAGCAGTACTTC.